Described below is a single TCR beta chain sequence and its context. Its specificity is not known. This CDR3 is built from 15 residues. V shed 0 bases and J 6 bases; nucleotides not matched to a gene: 6. The germline V gene encodes CDR1 MGHRA and CDR2 YSYEKL. The data belong to a study of T cell responses to AZD1222 COVID-19 vaccine. Study-level background: The study pooled second doses at about 4 or about 12 weeks. Study-wide results and caveats: Reportedly, nearly half the spike-specific TCRs target unmutated variant regions. The donor group comprised mostly white British people and more females; the analysis possibly underestimated clonal diversity. With two AZD1222 doses given, Spike-specific TCR breadth and depth both rose.

Assay used: immunoSEQ multiplex PCR; TCRdb lists only in-frame clones, some missing. The data contain 90,000 to 150,000 clones, 80% to 90% of them singletons. This receptor was identified in an adult in good health. This specimen was peripheral blood, taken on day 0 of AZD1222 vaccination. J is TRBJ1-1 and V is TRBV4-1, with TRBD1 identical over 8 bases. The CDR3 protein is CASSQDPGGFAEAFF. The DNA of the CDR3 is TGCGCCAGCAGCCAAGATCCAGGGGGCTTCGCTGAAGCTTTCTTT.